The entry below gives a single T cell receptor (beta chain) sequence along with its context. This clone was detected only a few times. Its antigen is unknown. Base qualities are missing; no much larger clone stands one base away. Using the immunoSEQ Platform, TCRbeta CDR3 regions were amplified from extracted genomic DNA. The immunoSEQ assay used multiplex PCR together with high-throughput sequencing and a bioinformatics pipeline from the vendor. The paper's data handling went like this. After discarding non-productive sequences and any CDR3s under 4 amino acids in length, clonotype frequencies were recalculated for each sample. In immunoSEQ Analyzer 2.0, a clonotype counted as shared when the CDR3 amino acid, V gene and J gene sequences were identical. Repertoire overlap was normalized by dividing shared clonotype counts by the product of both clone-set sizes, scaled by 1000 into arbitrary units. This immuneACCESS table, as held by TCRdb, lists in-frame sequences with V and J called but not all clones. Of the missing ones, under half trace to an unresolved V gene in checked studies; the others have no known cause. V and J calls and clone size follow that table, whereas D and trimming were derived from the DNA. The sample has roughly 14,000 clones on record, 69% of them singletons. Of the sample, about 2.3% is held by the ten largest clones.

These data come from a study of memory B cells and T cells in multiple sclerosis (dated by TCRdb to the late 2010s). Background for the entire study: TCR beta repertoires of autoproliferating peripheral T cells were compared with the TCR beta repertoires of brain lesion-infiltrating T cells in multiple sclerosis patients. A couple of multiple sclerosis patients, for whom either brain lesions at autopsy or brain-infiltrating cells from biopsy were available, were included in TCR sequencing. General study outcomes and caveats: Because clone-set sizes differed between compartments, counts of shared clonotypes were influenced and normalization was required.

Before use, PBMCs were isolated by Ficoll density gradient centrifugation and cryopreserved. Material for sequencing was memory (CD45RO+) CD4+ T cells from blood. Read against the paper, the sample's cell subset or site label means: CD45RO+ memory T cells sorted from peripheral blood. The sequence came from a human donor with multiple sclerosis.

The bases read TGTGCCAGCAGTTTTAGTCTGGAGGGCCTTTCCTACGAGCAGTACTTC. The translation is CASSFSLEGLSYEQYF. Recombination joined TRBV28 with TRBJ2-7; a weak D assignment points to TRBD2 (6 bases agree). Looking up the germline V gene yields CDR1 MDHEN and CDR2 SYDVKM. The CDR3, cysteine through phenylalanine, is 16 amino acids long. This entry keeps only the CDR3 DNA: 48 bases, framed from base 1. Trimming takes 3 bases from V and 1 base from J, and the germline ends sit 16 bases apart.